These 9 T cell receptor beta chains came from one sample sequenced in a study of CXCR3-negative and CXCR3-positive naive CD8 T cells. UMI-labeled 5' RACE yielded the TRB cDNA libraries. From the 5' RACE reads, TCRdb lists one entry per CDR3 protein and no DNA. Its table lists tens of thousands of distinct CDR3 sequences. Sequenced: naive CXCR3- CD8+ T cells from blood. Specified subset: CD45RO-CCR7+CD27+CD95- naive CD8+ T cells lacking CXCR3 (TNR3-). The receptors were sampled from a human donor in good health. Some clones in this sample may be carry-over from other donors' samples.

This clonotype is deemed medium-sized by its frequency. This chain joins TRBV4-3 and TRBJ2-1; there is no DNA to check the TCRdb D call of TRBD1. The CDR3 is 17 amino acids. Germline V gene lookup returns CDR1 LGHNA and CDR2 YSLEER. The CDR3 sequence is CASSQEGVASPYNEQFF.

The CDR3 is CSVETLDTDTQYF. The chain couples TRBV20-1 to TRBJ2-3. The V gene's germline CDR1 is DFQATT and CDR2 SNEGSKA (reference sequence). The CDR3 is made up of 13 amino acids.

The V call is TRBV30, the J call TRBJ2-2. The CDR3 has 12 amino acids. Germline loops: CDR1 GTSNPN, CDR2 SVGIG (reference sequence). CDR3 sequence: CAWSRNTGELFF.

The CDR3 sequence: CASTTNHAGRTYEQYF. This chain joins TRBV6-2 or TRBV6-3 and TRBJ2-7. This CDR3 contains 16 residues. CDR1 is MNHEY and CDR2 is SVGEGT in the germline V gene.

This chain joins TRBV7-9 and TRBJ1-2; the TCRdb D gene call, TRBD1, has no DNA to confirm it. Germline V gives CDR1 SEHNR, CDR2 FQNEAQ (reference sequence). The CDR3 has 15 residues. The CDR3 reads CASSLSGTIRDGYTF.

The chain carries TRBV28 and TRBJ2-1; TCRdb's D gene call, TRBD2, goes unchecked for lack of DNA. Per germline, CDR1 MDHEN and CDR2 SYDVKM. This CDR3 contains 16 residues. The CDR3 sequence: CASSLYTGGPEGEQFF. The full variable domain, completed using reference TRBV28 and TRBJ2-1, is DVKVTQSSRYLVKRTGEKVFLECVQDMDHENMFWYRQDPGLGLRLIYFSYDVKMKEKGDIPEGYSVSREKKERFSLILESASTNQTSMYLCASSLYTGGPEGEQFFGPGTRLTVL.

The V and J genes are TRBV6-2 or TRBV6-3 and TRBJ2-1; with no DNA, the TCRdb D assignment of TRBD2 cannot be verified. The CDR3 has 14 amino acids. The germline V gene has CDR1 MNHEY and CDR2 SVGEGT. The CDR3 is CASSFGTSGYEQFF.

This CDR3 reads CASSLAAGGGTEAFF. The V call is TRBV28, the J call TRBJ1-1; TCRdb outputs TRBD1, but without DNA this stays unchecked. CDR1 is MDHEN, CDR2 SYDVKM, per germline. The CDR3 consists of 15 residues.

This chain uses TRBV3-1 with TRBJ2-1; the TCRdb D gene call, TRBD2, has no DNA to confirm it. Per germline, CDR1 LGHDT and CDR2 YNNKEL (reference sequence). The CDR3 sequence is 17 residues long. The CDR3 reads CASSHSSGPNTYNEQFF.